One TCR beta chain is described in this entry. This specimen comes from a study of blood T cell repertoires in COVID-19. Looking at the study overall: PBMCs, B-cell-depleted T cells, or T cells were the source of the cDNA or gDNA that made up the material.

As originally analysed: Estimation of nucleated cell counts was performed using reference gene primer amplification. Profiled with immunoSEQ multiplex PCR; TCRdb holds only in-frame clones, not every one. V and J calls and clone size are those listed in that table; D and trimming were worked out from the DNA. This sample has almost 400,000 clones; roughly 90% occur once, and the top ten carry over 0.9%. Enrollees, about 18 to 95 years old, lived in 24 US areas. Assignment of participants to cohorts was predicated upon participant-reported clinical history. Germline lookup yields CDR1 SGHDT and CDR2 YYEEEE. After removal of 9 bases from V and 4 bases from J, the junction contained 4 bases not matched to a gene. The CDR3 has 13 residues.

This receptor was taken from a woman aged 30 to 39 with acute COVID-19. Sequencing was carried out using PBMCs or T cells enriched from blood (not recorded which). V is TRBV5-6 and J is TRBJ1-2; 12 nucleotides align to TRBD1. The DNA of the CDR3 is TGTGCCACCGGGACAGGGGGCTCCTATGGCTACACCTTC. Protein sequence: CATGTGGSYGYTF.